This record looks at one T cell receptor beta chain sequence and its context. No antigen is known for it. Germline CDR1 is MNHNS and CDR2 is SASEGT. This CDR3 is 15 amino acids long. Trimming left V 2 bases short and J 3 bases short, with 13 bases between. This specimen comes from a study of CD8 T cells in ankylosing spondylitis. Study-wide results and caveats: The authors reported significant enrichment of disease-linked clones in matched ankylosing spondylitis synovial fluid.

TCRdb independently ran MiXCR on the 5' RACE reads; one entry per CDR3 protein. The repertoire has 380,000 or so distinct CDR3 sequences, about 20% of them found once; the top ten carry about an eighth. Sequencing used blood, either unsorted or a sorted T cell fraction (not recorded which). J is TRBJ1-2 and V is TRBV6-1; weak D call: TRBD1 (5 bases). The clonotype originates from a male donor with ankylosing spondylitis or in good health (not recorded which). The CDR3 loop is CASSESVGDYYGYTF. CDR3 DNA sequence: TGTGCCAGCAGTGAAAGTGTGGGGGATTACTATGGCTACACCTTC.